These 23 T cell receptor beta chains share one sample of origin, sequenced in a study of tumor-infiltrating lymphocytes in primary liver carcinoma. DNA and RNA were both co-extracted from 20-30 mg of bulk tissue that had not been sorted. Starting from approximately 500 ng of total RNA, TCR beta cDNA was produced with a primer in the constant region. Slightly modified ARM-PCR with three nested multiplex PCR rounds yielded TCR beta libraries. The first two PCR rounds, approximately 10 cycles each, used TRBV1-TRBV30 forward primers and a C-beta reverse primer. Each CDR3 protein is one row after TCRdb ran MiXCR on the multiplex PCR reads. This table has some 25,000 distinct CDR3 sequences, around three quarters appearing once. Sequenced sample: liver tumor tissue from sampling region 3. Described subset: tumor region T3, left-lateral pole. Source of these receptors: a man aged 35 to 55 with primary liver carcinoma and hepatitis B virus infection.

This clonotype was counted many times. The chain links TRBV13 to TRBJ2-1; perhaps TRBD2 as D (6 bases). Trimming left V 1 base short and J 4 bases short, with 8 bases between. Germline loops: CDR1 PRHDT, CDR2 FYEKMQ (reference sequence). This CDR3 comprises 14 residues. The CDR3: CASSLAGEYNEQFF. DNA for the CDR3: TGTGCCAGCAGCTTAGCGGGGGAGTACAATGAGCAGTTCTTC. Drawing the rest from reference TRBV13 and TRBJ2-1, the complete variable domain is AAGVIQSPRHLIKEKRETATLKCYPIPRHDTVYWYQQGPGQDPQFLISFYEKMQSDKGSIPDRFSAQQFSDYHSELNMSSLELGDSALYFCASSLAGEYNEQFFGPGTRLTVL.

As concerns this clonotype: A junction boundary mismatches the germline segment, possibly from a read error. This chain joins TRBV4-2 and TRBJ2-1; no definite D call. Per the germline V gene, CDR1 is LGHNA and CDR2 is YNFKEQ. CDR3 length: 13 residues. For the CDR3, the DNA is TGTGCCAGTAGCCAAACCCCGGTGAATGAGCAGTTCTTC. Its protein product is CASSQTPVNEQFF.

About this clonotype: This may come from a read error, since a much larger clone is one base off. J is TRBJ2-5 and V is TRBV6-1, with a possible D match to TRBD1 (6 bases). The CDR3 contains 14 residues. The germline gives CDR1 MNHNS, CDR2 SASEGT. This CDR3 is CASGERGQSSTQYF. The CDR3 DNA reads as TGTGCCAGCGGTGAACGCGGACAGTCTTCTACCCAGTACTTC.

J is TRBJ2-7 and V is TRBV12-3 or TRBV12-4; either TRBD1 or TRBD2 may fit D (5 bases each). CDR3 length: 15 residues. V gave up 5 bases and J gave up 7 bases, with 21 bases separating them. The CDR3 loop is CASSRGTGSCYEQYF. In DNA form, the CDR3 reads TGTGCCAGCAGTCGAGGGACGGGCTCGTGCTATGAGCAGTACTTC.

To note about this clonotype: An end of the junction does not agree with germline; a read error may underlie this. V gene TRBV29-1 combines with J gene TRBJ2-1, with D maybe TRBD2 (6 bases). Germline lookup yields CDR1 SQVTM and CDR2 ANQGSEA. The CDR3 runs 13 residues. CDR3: CNFAMSGPGEQLF. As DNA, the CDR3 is TGCAACTTTGCCATGTCAGGCCCGGGGGAGCAGCTCTTC.

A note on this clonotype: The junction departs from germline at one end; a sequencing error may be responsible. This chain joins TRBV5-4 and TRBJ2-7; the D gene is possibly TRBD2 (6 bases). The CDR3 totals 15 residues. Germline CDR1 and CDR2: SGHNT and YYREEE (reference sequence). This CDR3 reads CASSSEGRAYNELYF. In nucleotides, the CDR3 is TGTGCTAGCAGCTCGGAGGGTAGGGCCTACAACGAGCTGTACTTC. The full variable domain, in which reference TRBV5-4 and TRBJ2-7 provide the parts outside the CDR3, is ETGVTQSPTHLIKTRGQQVTLRCSSQSGHNTVSWYQQALGQGPQFIFQYYREEENGRGNFPPRFSGLQFPNYSSELNVNALELDDSALYLCASSSEGRAYNELYFGPGTRLTVT.

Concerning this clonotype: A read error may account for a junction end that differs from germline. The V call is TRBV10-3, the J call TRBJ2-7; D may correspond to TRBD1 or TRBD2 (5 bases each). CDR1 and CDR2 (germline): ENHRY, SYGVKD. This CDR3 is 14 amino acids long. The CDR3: CAISPGLGAYEQYF. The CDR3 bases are TGTGCTATCAGTCCCGGCTTGGGGGCCTACGAGCAGTACTTC.

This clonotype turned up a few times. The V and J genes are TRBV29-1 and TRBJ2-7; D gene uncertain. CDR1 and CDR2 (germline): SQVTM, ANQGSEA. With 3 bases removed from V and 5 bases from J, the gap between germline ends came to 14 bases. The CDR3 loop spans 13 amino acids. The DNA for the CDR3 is TGCAGCGTTGAGGGGTCGTTAGCAAACGAGCAGTACTTC. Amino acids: CSVEGSLANEQYF.

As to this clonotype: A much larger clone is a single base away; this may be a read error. The CDR3 coding sequence is TGCGCCAGCAGCTTAAGGGGCCTACAGCCCCAGCATTTT. Its translation is CASSLRGLQPQHF. This chain links TRBV7-2 with TRBJ1-5; possible D gene TRBD1, 5 bases. Germline V CDR1 and CDR2: SGHTA, FQGNSA. The CDR3 is 13 residues long.

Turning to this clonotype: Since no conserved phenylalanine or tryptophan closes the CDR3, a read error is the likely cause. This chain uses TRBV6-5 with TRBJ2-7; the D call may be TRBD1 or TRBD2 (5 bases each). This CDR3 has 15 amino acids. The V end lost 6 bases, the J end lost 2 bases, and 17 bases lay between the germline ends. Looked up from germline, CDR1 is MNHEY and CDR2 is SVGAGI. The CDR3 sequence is CASRGPKQGAYEQYS. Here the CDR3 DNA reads TGTGCCAGCAGGGGACCTAAACAAGGGGCCTACGAGCAGTACTCC.

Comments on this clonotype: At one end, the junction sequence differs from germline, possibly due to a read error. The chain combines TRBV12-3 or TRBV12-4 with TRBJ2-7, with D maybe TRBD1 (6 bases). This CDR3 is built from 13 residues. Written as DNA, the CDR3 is TGTACCAGCGGACCTGGACAGAGCTGCGAGCAGTACTTC. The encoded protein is CTSGPGQSCEQYF.

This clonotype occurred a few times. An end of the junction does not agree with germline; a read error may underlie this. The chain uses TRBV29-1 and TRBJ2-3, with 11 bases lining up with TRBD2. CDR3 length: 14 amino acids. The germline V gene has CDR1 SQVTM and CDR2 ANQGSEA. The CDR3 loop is CSGLAGLGIDTRYF. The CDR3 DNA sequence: TGCAGCGGACTAGCGGGATTGGGCATAGATACGCGGTATTTT.

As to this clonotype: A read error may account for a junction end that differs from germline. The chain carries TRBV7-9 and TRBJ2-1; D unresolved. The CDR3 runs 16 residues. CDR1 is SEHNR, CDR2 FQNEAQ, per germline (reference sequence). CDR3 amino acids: CTSSPPKVGSDIEQFF. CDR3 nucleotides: TGTACCAGCAGCCCCCCCAAAGTGGGGTCCGACATTGAGCAGTTCTTC.

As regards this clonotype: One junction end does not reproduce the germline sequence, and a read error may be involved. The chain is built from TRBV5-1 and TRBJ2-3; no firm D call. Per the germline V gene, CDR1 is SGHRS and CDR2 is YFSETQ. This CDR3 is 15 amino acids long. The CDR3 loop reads CANSLQRPSTDTQYF. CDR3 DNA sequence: TGCGCCAACAGCCTTCAGCGACCTAGCACAGATACGCAGTATTTT. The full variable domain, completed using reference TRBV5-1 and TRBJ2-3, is KAGVTQTPRYLIKTRGQQVTLSCSPISGHRSVSWYQQTPGQGLQFLFEYFSETQRNKGNFPGRFSGRQFSNSRSEMNVSTLELGDSALYLCANSLQRPSTDTQYFGPGTRLTVL.

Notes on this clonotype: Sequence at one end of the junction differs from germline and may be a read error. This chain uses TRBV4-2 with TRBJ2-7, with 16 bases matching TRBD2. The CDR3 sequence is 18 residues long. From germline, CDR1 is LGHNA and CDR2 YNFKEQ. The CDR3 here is CVSSGKPGLAGGPHKQYF. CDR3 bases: TGTGTCAGCAGTGGAAAACCGGGACTAGCGGGAGGGCCACACAAGCAGTACTTT.

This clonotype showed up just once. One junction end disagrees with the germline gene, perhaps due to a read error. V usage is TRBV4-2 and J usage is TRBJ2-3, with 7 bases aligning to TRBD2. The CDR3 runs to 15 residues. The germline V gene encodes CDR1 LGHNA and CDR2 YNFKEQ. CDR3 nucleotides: TGTGTCAGCAGCCAAGACATTGCGGGAGCAGATACACAGTATTTT. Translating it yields CVSSQDIAGADTQYF.

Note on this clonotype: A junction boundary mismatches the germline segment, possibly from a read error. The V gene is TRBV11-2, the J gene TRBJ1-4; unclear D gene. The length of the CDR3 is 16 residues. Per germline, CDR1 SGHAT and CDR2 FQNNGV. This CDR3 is CASSKTPGGRHERLFF. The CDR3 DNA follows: TGTGCCAGCAGCAAGACTCCAGGAGGAAGACATGAAAGACTGTTTTTT. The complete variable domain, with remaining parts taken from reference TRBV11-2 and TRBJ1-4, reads EAGVAQSPRYKIIEKRQSVAFWCNPISGHATLYWYQQILGQGPKLLIQFQNNGVVDDSQLPKDRFSAERLKGVDSTLKIQPAKLEDSAVYLCASSKTPGGRHERLFFGSGTQLSVL.

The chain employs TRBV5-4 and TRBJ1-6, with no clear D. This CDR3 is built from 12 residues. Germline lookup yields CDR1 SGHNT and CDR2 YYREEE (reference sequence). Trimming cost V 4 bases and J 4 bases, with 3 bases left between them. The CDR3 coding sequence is TGTGCCAGCAGCGAGTATAATTCACCCCTCCACTTT. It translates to CASSEYNSPLHF.

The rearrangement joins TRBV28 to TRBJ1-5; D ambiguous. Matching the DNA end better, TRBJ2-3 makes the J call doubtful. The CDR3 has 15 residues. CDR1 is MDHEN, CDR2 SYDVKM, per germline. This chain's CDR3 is CASSLSWVSNQHQYF. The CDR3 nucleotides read TGTGCCAGCAGTTTATCTTGGGTGAGCAATCAGCACCAGTATTTT.

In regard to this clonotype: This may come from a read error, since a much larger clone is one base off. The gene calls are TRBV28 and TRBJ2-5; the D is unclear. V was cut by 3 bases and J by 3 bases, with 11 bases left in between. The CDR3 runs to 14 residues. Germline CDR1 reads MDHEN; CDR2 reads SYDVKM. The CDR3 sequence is CASSLRCLEETQYF. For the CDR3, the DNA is TGTGCCAGCAGTTTGCGATGCCTTGAAGAGACCCAGTACTTC.

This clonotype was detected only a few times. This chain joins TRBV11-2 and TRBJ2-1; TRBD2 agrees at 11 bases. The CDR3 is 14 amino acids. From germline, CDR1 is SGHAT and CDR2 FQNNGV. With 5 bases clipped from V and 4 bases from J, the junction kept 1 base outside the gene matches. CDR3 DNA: TGTGCCAGCAGCGGGACTAGCGGTTACAATGAGCAGTTCTTC. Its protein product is CASSGTSGYNEQFF. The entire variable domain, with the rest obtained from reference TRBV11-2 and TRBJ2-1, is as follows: EAGVAQSPRYKIIEKRQSVAFWCNPISGHATLYWYQQILGQGPKLLIQFQNNGVVDDSQLPKDRFSAERLKGVDSTLKIQPAKLEDSAVYLCASSGTSGYNEQFFGPGTRLTVL.

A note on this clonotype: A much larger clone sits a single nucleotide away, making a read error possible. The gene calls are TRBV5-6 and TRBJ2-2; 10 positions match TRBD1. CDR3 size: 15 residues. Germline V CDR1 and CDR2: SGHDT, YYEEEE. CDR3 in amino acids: CVSNPGTGVTGELFF. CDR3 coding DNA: TGTGTCAGCAATCCCGGGACAGGGGTCACCGGGGAGCTGTTTTTT.

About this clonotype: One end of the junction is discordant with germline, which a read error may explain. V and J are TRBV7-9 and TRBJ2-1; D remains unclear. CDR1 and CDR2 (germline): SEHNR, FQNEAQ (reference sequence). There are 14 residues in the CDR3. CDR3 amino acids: CVSSKSIRADEQFF. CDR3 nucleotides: TGTGTCAGCAGTAAAAGTATCCGGGCCGATGAGCAGTTCTTC.